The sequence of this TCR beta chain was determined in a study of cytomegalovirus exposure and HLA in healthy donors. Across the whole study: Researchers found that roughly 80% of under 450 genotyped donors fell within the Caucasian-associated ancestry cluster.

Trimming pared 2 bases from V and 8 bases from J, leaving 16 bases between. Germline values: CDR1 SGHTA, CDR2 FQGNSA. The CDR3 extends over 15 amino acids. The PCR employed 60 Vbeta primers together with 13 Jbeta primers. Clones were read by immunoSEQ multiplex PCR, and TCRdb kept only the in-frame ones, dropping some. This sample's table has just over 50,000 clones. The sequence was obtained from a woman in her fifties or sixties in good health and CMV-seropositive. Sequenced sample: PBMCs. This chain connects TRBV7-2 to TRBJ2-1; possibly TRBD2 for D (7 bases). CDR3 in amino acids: CASSLRGGASHEQFF. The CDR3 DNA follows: TGTGCCAGCAGCTTACGAGGGGGGGCTTCCCATGAGCAGTTCTTC.